The 24 T cell receptor beta chains below all came from one sample that was sequenced in a study of shared clonotypes between healthy human individuals. The table came from immunoSEQ multiplex PCR; TCRdb's copy has only in-frame clones and leaves some out. The sample consists of over 800,000 clones, about 92% of them appearing once. CD45RO negativity and positive selection for CCR7 defined naive CD8 cells, a population that excluded terminally differentiated effector memory CD45RA+ cells. The sample taken for sequencing was naive CD8+ T cells sorted from blood. Receptors were obtained from a man aged 25-45 years in good health.

V is TRBV29-1 and J is TRBJ2-1; D is perhaps TRBD2 (5 bases). V shed 3 bases and J shed 2 bases, with 20 bases lying between them. This CDR3 has 17 amino acids. The V gene's germline CDR1 is SQVTM and CDR2 ANQGSEA. This CDR3 reads CSVDLFVDSATYNEQFF. CDR3 bases: TGCAGCGTTGATCTCTTTGTGGATAGCGCCACCTACAATGAGCAGTTCTTC.

The V and J genes are TRBV6-6 and TRBJ2-7; possible D gene TRBD1, 6 bases. The CDR3 consists of 15 residues. The V and J ends lost 1 base and 2 bases respectively, with 12 bases between them. CDR1 is MNHNY, CDR2 SVGAGI, per germline (reference sequence). DNA of the CDR3: TGTGCCAGCAGTTACTTGGCAGGGGAAACCTACGAGCAGTACTTC. The encoded protein is CASSYLAGETYEQYF.

The chain links TRBV7-6 to TRBJ2-5; 10 nucleotides align to TRBD2. The CDR3 covers 16 residues. Germline values: CDR1 SGHVS, CDR2 FNYEAQ. V gave up 5 bases and J gave up 5 bases; unmatched junction bases: 11. In DNA, the CDR3 is TGTGCCAGCAGCCTCTGGGCTAGCGGGAGCGGGGAGACCCAGTACTTC. Translated: CASSLWASGSGETQYF. Full variable domain (rest looked up from reference TRBV7-6 and TRBJ2-5): GAGVSQSPRYKVTKRGQDVALRCDPISGHVSLYWYRQALGQGPEFLTYFNYEAQQDKSGLPNDRFSAERPEGSISTLTIQRTEQRDSAMYRCASSLWASGSGETQYFGPGTRLLVL.

The chain recombines TRBV7-8 with TRBJ2-1; tentative D call: TRBD1 (6 bases). The CDR3 consists of 17 residues. The germline CDR1 and CDR2 sequences are SGHVS and FQNEAQ. V was clipped by 4 bases and J by 3 bases, with 19 bases between them. The CDR3 sequence is CASSSPKAGANYNEQFF. CDR3 bases: TGTGCCAGCAGCTCCCCTAAGGCAGGGGCGAACTACAATGAGCAGTTCTTC.

The gene calls are TRBV7-8 and TRBJ2-5, with 14 nucleotides matching TRBD2. Germline lookup yields CDR1 SGHVS and CDR2 FQNEAQ. V lost 2 bases and J lost 4; bases outside the gene matches: 12. The CDR3 spans 19 residues. For the CDR3, the DNA is TGTGCCAGCAGCTTACTCACGATCCCGGGACTAGCGGGAGTAGAGACCCAGTACTTC. This codes for CASSLLTIPGLAGVETQYF.

The chain joins TRBV7-9 to TRBJ2-1; a possible D gene is TRBD2 (6 bases). Germline assignment: CDR1 SEHNR and CDR2 FQNEAQ (reference sequence). The CDR3 sequence is 12 residues long. Trimming left V 4 bases short and J 7 bases short, with 8 bases between. DNA of the CDR3: TGTGCCAGCAGCTCTCTAGCGAATGAGCAGTTCTTC. Protein: CASSSLANEQFF.

The J gene is TRBJ2-1, the V gene TRBV7-9, with D possibly being TRBD2 (6 bases). Looked up from germline, CDR1 is SEHNR and CDR2 is FQNEAQ (reference sequence). The CDR3 sequence is 14 residues long. V lost 2 bases and J 5 bases, leaving 10 bases between the germline ends. In DNA, the CDR3 is TGTGCCAGCAGCTTATCGGGGAGGAACAATGAGCAGTTCTTC. Amino acids: CASSLSGRNNEQFF.

V and J are TRBV7-6 and TRBJ2-7, with unresolved D. Germline V lookup: CDR1 SGHVS, CDR2 FNYEAQ. The CDR3 sequence is 12 residues long. Trimming removed 2 bases at V and 3 bases at J, with 5 bases between. CDR3 region: CASSLRDYEQYF. The CDR3 DNA is TGTGCCAGCAGCTTAAGGGACTACGAGCAGTACTTC.

The chain has TRBV7-9 and TRBJ2-5, with TRBD1 as a possible D gene (5 bases). Germline V lookup: CDR1 SEHNR, CDR2 FQNEAQ (reference sequence). The CDR3 runs 13 residues. V dropped 6 bases and J dropped 4 bases, with 12 bases sitting between them. CDR3 sequence: CASSPDSPETQYF. The CDR3 DNA reads TGTGCCAGCAGTCCTGACAGTCCAGAGACCCAGTACTTC.

Turning to this clone: A clone one base away is much larger, so this may be a read error. The gene calls are TRBV6-4 and TRBJ2-1; TRBD2 agrees at 12 bases. J was trimmed by 5 bases and V by 4 bases; bases with no gene match: 3. CDR1 and CDR2 (germline): MRHNA, SNTAGT. The CDR3 extends over 15 amino acids. The CDR3 nucleotides are TGTGCCAGCAGTGCCGGACTAGCGGGAAACAATGAGCAGTTCTTC. Translation gives CASSAGLAGNNEQFF.

The J gene is TRBJ2-1, the V gene TRBV29-1; TRBD1 agrees at 7 bases. The CDR3 runs 13 residues. In germline, CDR1 is SQVTM, CDR2 ANQGSEA. Trimming removed 4 bases from V and 4 bases from J; junction bases left unmatched: 4. CDR3 nucleotides: TGCAGCGTTGGGGACAGCCAGTACAATGAGCAGTTCTTC. This translates into CSVGDSQYNEQFF.

The V gene is TRBV28, the J gene TRBJ1-2; no clear D. V was pared by 1 base and J by 0 bases, with 9 bases between. Germline V gene lookup returns CDR1 MDHEN and CDR2 SYDVKM. The CDR3 extends over 15 amino acids. Written as DNA, the CDR3 is TGTGCCAGCAGTTTATCCCGGGGTCCTAACTATGGCTACACCTTC. It yields the protein CASSLSRGPNYGYTF.

The chain employs TRBV28 and TRBJ2-3, with D possibly matching TRBD1 (6 bases). The germline V gene encodes CDR1 MDHEN and CDR2 SYDVKM. V was clipped by 2 bases and J by 0 bases, with 9 bases between them. CDR3 size: 15 residues. DNA for the CDR3: TGTGCCAGCAGTTTAGGGACATCTAGCACAGATACGCAGTATTTT. Protein product: CASSLGTSSTDTQYF.

This rearrangement joins TRBV7-8 to TRBJ2-3; weak D call: TRBD2 (6 bases). This CDR3 contains 15 residues. Germline V gene lookup returns CDR1 SGHVS and CDR2 FQNEAQ. V was cut by 2 bases and J by 4 bases, with 13 bases left in between. This CDR3 is CASSLFGGIADTQYF. For the CDR3, the DNA is TGTGCCAGCAGCTTATTCGGCGGGATTGCAGATACGCAGTATTTT.

This chain connects TRBV6-6 to TRBJ1-3; tentatively, D is TRBD1 (5 bases). CDR3 length equals 16 residues. Trimming shortened V by 4 bases and J by 4 bases, and 17 bases separated the two germline ends. The germline CDR1 and CDR2 sequences are MNHNY and SVGAGI (reference sequence). DNA for the CDR3: TGTGCCAGCAGTTTTTCCCAGGAGGGGCTGGGAAACACCATATATTTT. Translating gives CASSFSQEGLGNTIYF.

A note on this clone: This could be a read error, since a much larger clone is one nucleotide away. The sample holds other DNA sequences that translate to the same CDR3. The chain uses TRBV28 and TRBJ1-5; no definite D call. This CDR3 spans 11 amino acids. The germline V and J ends were trimmed by 3 bases and 6 bases, with 3 bases remaining between them. The V gene's germline CDR1 is MDHEN and CDR2 SYDVKM. DNA of the CDR3: TGTGCCAGCAGTTTCGGTCAGCCCCAGCATTTT. Residues: CASSFGQPQHF.

The rearrangement links TRBV29-1 to TRBJ2-1, with 8 bases matching TRBD1. After removal of 7 bases from V and 6 bases from J, the junction contained 2 bases not matched to a gene. CDR3 length equals 11 residues. The germline V gene encodes CDR1 SQVTM and CDR2 ANQGSEA. The CDR3 reads CSATGGNEQFF. CDR3 DNA sequence: TGCAGCGCAACAGGGGGCAATGAGCAGTTCTTC.

The chain couples TRBV14 to TRBJ2-1, with 10 bases that match TRBD2. The CDR3 spans 15 residues. V was clipped by 6 bases and J by 7 bases; unmatched bases: 9. In germline, CDR1 is SGHDN, CDR2 FVKESK. The CDR3 DNA reads as TGTGCCAGCAGTCCCCGGACTAGCGGCGGGAATGAGCAGTTCTTC. This encodes CASSPRTSGGNEQFF.

This rearrangement joins TRBV5-1 to TRBJ2-3; no reliable D call. Between the trimmed V and J ends, which lost 0 bases and 2 bases, there was a span of 13 bases. Germline V gene lookup returns CDR1 SGHRS and CDR2 YFSETQ. The CDR3 runs 16 residues. CDR3 residues: CASSLVQVSNTDTQYF. In nucleotides, the CDR3 is TGCGCCAGCAGCTTGGTTCAAGTCAGTAACACAGATACGCAGTATTTT.

The V and J genes are TRBV27 and TRBJ2-2; 11 nucleotides line up with TRBD2. The CDR3 sequence is 16 residues long. The junction had 7 bases not matched to a gene; V was cut back by 10 bases and J by 0 bases. CDR1 is MNHEY, CDR2 SMNVEV, per germline (reference sequence). The CDR3 region has the DNA TGTGCCACCTCGCCGGGACTAGCGGCGAACACCGGGGAGCTGTTTTTT. As protein: CATSPGLAANTGELFF.

The chain is built from TRBV7-6 and TRBJ2-5; no clear D. Trimming took off 4 bases at V and 4 bases at J, with 16 bases between the two ends. The CDR3 spans 15 residues. From germline, CDR1 is SGHVS and CDR2 FNYEAQ. For the CDR3, the DNA is TGTGCCAGCAGCTCTCCCGGGCCCTCAGCAGAGACCCAGTACTTC. Translating it yields CASSSPGPSAETQYF.

This chain connects TRBV6-6 to TRBJ2-1, with a tentative D call TRBD2 (6 bases). The CDR3 totals 13 residues. The germline V gene has CDR1 MNHNY and CDR2 SVGAGI (reference sequence). V lost 6 bases and J 8 bases, leaving 14 bases between the germline ends. CDR3 in amino acids: CASSPTRLDEQFF. The CDR3 DNA reads as TGTGCCAGCAGCCCCACCCGACTAGATGAGCAGTTCTTC.

The V and J genes are TRBV14 and TRBJ2-7; 9 nucleotides match TRBD2. The CDR3 has 15 amino acids. Unmatched junction bases numbered 2, after V lost 1 base and J lost 1 base. The germline V gene has CDR1 SGHDN and CDR2 FVKESK. The CDR3 nucleotides read TGTGCCAGCAGCCAAGGACTAGCGGAGTCCTACGAGCAGTACTTC. This sequence encodes CASSQGLAESYEQYF.

V gene TRBV13 combines with J gene TRBJ2-7; weak D call: TRBD1 (5 bases). CDR3 length equals 15 residues. V was cut by 0 bases and J by 2 bases, with 11 bases left in between. In germline, CDR1 is PRHDT, CDR2 FYEKMQ (reference sequence). The CDR3, as DNA: TGTGCCAGCAGCTTAGGAGGGGTCCTTACCTACGAGCAGTACTTC. Translated, it gives CASSLGGVLTYEQYF.